The TCR beta chain described here comes from a study of blood T cell repertoires in COVID-19. V lost 4 bases and J lost 5; bases outside the gene matches: 4. Germline V gene sequence: CDR1 SGHRS, CDR2 YFSETQ. The CDR3 covers 14 residues. Under the authors' procedure: From reference gene primer amplification, estimates of nucleated cell counts were derived. The data were produced by immunoSEQ multiplex PCR, yet TCRdb's version contains in-frame clones alone and is incomplete. D and trimming come from the DNA, and the V and J calls and clone size come from that table. The repertoire includes 200,000 to 250,000 clones, around four fifths of them detected once, and around 18% sits in the top ten.

Sequencing was done on a sample of peripheral blood. The chain links TRBV5-1 to TRBJ2-7, with 12 bases fitting TRBD2. The TCR was taken from a woman older than 75 with active or convalescent COVID-19. The CDR3 DNA is TGCGCCAGCAGCATCAGGACTAGCGGGGACGAGCAGTACTTC. Its protein is CASSIRTSGDEQYF.